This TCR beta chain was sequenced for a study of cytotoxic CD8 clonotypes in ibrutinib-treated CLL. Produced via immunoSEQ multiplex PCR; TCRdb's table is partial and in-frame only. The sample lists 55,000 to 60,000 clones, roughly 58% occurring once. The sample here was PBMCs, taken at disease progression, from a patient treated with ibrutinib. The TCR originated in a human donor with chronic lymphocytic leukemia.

CDR3 loop: CASSLWPRESTYEQYF. CDR3 bases: TGTGCCAGCAGCTTATGGCCCAGAGAGTCCACCTACGAGCAGTACTTC. The chain links TRBV7-6 to TRBJ2-7, with D unresolved. This CDR3 is 16 amino acids long. CDR1 is SGHVS and CDR2 is FNYEAQ in the germline V gene. V lost 2 bases to trimming and J lost 2 bases, with 16 bases between them.